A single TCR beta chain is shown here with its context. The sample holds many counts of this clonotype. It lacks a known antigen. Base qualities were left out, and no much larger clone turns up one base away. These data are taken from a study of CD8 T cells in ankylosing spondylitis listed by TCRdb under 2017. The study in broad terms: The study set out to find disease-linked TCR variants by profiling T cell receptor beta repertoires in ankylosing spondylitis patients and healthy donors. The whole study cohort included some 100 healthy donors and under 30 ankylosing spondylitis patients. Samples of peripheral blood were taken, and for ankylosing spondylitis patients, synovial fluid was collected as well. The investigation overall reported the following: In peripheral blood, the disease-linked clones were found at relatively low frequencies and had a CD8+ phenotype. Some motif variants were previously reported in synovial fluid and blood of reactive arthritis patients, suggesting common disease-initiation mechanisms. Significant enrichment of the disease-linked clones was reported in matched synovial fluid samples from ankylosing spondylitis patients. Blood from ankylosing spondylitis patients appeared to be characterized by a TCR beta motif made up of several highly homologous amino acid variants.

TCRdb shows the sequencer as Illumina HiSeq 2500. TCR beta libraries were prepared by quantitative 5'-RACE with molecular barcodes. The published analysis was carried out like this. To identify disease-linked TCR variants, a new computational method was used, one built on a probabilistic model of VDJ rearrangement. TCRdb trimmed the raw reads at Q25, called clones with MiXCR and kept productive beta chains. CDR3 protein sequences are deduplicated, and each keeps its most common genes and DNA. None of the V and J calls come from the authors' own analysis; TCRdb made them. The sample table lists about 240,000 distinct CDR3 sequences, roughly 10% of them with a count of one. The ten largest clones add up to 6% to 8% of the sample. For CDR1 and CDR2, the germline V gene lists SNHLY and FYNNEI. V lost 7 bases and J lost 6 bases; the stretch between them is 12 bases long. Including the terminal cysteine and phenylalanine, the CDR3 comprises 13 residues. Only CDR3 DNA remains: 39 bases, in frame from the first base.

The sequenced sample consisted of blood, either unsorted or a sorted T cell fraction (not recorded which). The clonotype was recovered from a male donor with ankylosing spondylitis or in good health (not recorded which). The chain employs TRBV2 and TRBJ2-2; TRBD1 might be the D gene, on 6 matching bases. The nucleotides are TGTGCCAGCACAGGGGATGGGGCCGGGGAGCTGTTTTTT. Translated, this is CASTGDGAGELFF.